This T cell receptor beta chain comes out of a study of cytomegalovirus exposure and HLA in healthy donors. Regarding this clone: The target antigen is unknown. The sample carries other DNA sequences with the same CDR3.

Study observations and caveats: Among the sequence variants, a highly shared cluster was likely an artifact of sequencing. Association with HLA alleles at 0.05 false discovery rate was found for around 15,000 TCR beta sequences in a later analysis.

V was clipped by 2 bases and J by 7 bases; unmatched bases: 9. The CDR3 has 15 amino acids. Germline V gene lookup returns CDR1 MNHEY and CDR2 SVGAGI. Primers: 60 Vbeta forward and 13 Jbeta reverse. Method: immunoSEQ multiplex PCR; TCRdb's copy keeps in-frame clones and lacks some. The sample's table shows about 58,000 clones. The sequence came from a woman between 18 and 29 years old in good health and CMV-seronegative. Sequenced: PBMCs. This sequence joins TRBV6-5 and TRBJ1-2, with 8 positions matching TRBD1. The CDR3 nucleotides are TGTGCCAGCAGTTACGACCCCCAGGGGGCGGGTGGCTACACCTTC. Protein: CASSYDPQGAGGYTF.